The 8 T cell receptor beta chains in this list originate from one sample, sequenced in a study of blood T cell repertoires in COVID-19. Method: immunoSEQ multiplex PCR; TCRdb's copy keeps in-frame clones and lacks some. The sample has about 50,000 clones; 83% are singletons. The sample was peripheral blood. Receptors were obtained from a human donor in a cohort sampled during active COVID-19.

This chain links TRBV5-4 with TRBJ1-2; D uncertain. The CDR3 is 13 amino acids. Trimming stripped 0 bases from V and 3 bases from J, with 6 bases between. Germline CDR1 and CDR2: SGHNT and YYREEE (reference sequence). The CDR3 protein is CASSLDQYYGYTF. The CDR3 DNA follows: TGTGCCAGCAGCTTGGACCAGTACTATGGCTACACCTTC. The entire variable domain, with the rest obtained from reference TRBV5-4 and TRBJ1-2, is as follows: ETGVTQSPTHLIKTRGQQVTLRCSSQSGHNTVSWYQQALGQGPQFIFQYYREEENGRGNFPPRFSGLQFPNYSSELNVNALELDDSALYLCASSLDQYYGYTFGSGTRLTVV.

This chain uses TRBV4-1 with TRBJ1-6, with 7 bases lining up with TRBD1. Trimming removed 1 base from V and 8 bases from J; junction bases left unmatched: 5. The germline V gene has CDR1 MGHRA and CDR2 YSYEKL. The CDR3 length is 15 residues. The chain's CDR3 is CASSQVGDRYSPLHF. As DNA, the CDR3 is TGCGCCAGCAGCCAAGTGGGGGACAGATATTCACCCCTCCACTTT.

The chain employs TRBV28 and TRBJ2-1, with 10 bases aligning to TRBD1. J was trimmed by 8 bases and V by 0 bases; bases with no gene match: 7. CDR3 size: 16 residues. Germline values: CDR1 MDHEN, CDR2 SYDVKM. DNA for the CDR3: TGTGCCAGCAGTTTATGGGGGGGACAGGGGAACGATGAGCAGTTCTTC. This gives the protein CASSLWGGQGNDEQFF.

This chain connects TRBV2 to TRBJ2-7; tentative D call: TRBD1 (6 bases). Trimming took 7 bases from V and 6 from J, leaving 10 bases between them. The CDR3 is 11 residues long. From germline, CDR1 is SNHLY and CDR2 FYNNEI. In DNA, the CDR3 is TGTGCCAGCAACAGGGACGGCGAGCAGTACTTC. It encodes CASNRDGEQYF.

This chain uses TRBV7-2 with TRBJ2-5; TRBD2 matches 9 bases. The V and J ends lost 2 bases and 5 bases, in that order; junction bases with no gene match: 6. There are 15 residues in the CDR3. Germline assignment: CDR1 SGHTA and CDR2 FQGNSA. The CDR3 DNA is TGTGCCAGCAGCTTATCAGCGGGGGGCGGGGAGACCCAGTACTTC. It encodes CASSLSAGGGETQYF. The variable domain in full, completed from reference TRBV7-2 and TRBJ2-5, reads GAGVSQSPSNKVTEKGKDVELRCDPISGHTALYWYRQSLGQGLEFLIYFQGNSAPDKSGLPSDRFSAERTGGSVSTLTIQRTQQEDSAVYLCASSLSAGGGETQYFGPGTRLLVL.

V is TRBV4-2 and J is TRBJ1-3; no clear D. Per the germline V gene, CDR1 is LGHNA and CDR2 is YNFKEQ. V was clipped by 0 bases and J by 8 bases, with 20 bases between them. CDR3 length: 17 residues. In DNA form, the CDR3 reads TGTGCCAGCAGCCAAGAGACGGGGAACGGTCCCGGTGACACCATATATTTT. The encoded protein is CASSQETGNGPGDTIYF.

The V gene is TRBV11-3, the J gene TRBJ2-7; TRBD1 agrees at 9 bases. In germline, CDR1 is SGHNT, CDR2 YENEEA. Trimming cost V 0 bases and J 3 bases; bases outside gene matches: 30. The CDR3 is 24 residues long. This chain's CDR3 is CASSLEGYGSGGQGRSKPLYEQYF. DNA for the CDR3: TGTGCCAGCAGCTTAGAGGGTTACGGGAGTGGAGGACAGGGGCGTTCAAAACCCCTCTACGAGCAGTACTTC.

The V gene is TRBV19, the J gene TRBJ2-7, with TRBD1 matching over 7 bases. The CDR3 has 14 residues. V dropped 6 bases and J dropped 1; count of bases not matched to a gene: 6. The germline gives CDR1 LNHDA, CDR2 SQIVND (reference sequence). The CDR3 DNA sequence: TGTGCCAGTAGGGATCAGACAGGGTCCTACGAGCAGTACTTC. As protein: CASRDQTGSYEQYF.